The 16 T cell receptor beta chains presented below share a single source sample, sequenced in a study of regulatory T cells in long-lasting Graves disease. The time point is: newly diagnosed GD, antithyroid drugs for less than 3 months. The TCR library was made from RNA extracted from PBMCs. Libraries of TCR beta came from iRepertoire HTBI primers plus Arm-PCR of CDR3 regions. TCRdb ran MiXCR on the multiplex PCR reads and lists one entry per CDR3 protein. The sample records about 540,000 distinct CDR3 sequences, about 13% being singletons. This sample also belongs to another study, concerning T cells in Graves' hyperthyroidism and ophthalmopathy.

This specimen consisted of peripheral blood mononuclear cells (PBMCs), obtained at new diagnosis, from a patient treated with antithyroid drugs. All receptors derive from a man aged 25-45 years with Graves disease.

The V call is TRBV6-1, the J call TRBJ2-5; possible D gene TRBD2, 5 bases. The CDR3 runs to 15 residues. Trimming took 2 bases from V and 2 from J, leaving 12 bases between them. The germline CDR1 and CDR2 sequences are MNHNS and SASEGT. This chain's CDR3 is CASSEWVGEQETQYF. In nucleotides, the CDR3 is TGTGCCAGCAGTGAATGGGTTGGGGAGCAAGAGACCCAGTACTTC.

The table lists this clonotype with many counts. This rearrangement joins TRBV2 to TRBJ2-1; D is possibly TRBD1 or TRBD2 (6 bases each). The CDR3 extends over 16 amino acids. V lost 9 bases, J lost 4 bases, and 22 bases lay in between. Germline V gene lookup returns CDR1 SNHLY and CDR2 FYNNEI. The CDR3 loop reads CARRPRGLETYNEQFF. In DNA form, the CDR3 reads TGTGCCAGAAGGCCCCGGGGGCTCGAAACTTACAATGAGCAGTTCTTC.

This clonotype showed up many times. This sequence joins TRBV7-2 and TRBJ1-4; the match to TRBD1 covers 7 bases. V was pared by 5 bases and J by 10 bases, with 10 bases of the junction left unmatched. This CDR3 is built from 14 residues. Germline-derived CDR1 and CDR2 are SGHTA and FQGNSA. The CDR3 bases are TGTGCCAGCAGCGGGAACAGGGGAGATAGAAAACTGTTTTTT. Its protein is CASSGNRGDRKLFF.

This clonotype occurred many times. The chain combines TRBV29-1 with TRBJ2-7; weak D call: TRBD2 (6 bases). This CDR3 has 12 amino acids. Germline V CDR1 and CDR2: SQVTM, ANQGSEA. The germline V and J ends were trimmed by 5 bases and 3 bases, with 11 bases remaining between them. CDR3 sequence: CSVWDSLYEQYF. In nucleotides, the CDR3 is TGCAGCGTTTGGGACTCCCTCTACGAGCAGTACTTC.

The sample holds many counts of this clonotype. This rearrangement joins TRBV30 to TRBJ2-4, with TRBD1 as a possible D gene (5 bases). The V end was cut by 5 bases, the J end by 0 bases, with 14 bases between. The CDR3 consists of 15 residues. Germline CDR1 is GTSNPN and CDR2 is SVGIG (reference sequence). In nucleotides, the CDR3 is TGTGCCTGGGGGGCAGGGATCCTAGCCAAAAACATTCAGTACTTC. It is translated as CAWGAGILAKNIQYF.

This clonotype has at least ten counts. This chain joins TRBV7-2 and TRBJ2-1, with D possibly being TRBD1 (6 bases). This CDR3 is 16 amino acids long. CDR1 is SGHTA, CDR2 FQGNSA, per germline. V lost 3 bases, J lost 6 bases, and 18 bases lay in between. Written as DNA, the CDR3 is TGTGCCAGCAGCTTGGTGACAGGTATCTTTATCAATGAGCAGTTCTTC. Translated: CASSLVTGIFINEQFF.

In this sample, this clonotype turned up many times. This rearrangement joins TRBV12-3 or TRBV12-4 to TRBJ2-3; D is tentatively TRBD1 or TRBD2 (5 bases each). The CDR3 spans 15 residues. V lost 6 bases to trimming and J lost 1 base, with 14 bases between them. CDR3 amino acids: CASRISARGTDTQYF. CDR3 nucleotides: TGTGCCAGCAGAATTAGCGCCAGGGGCACAGATACGCAGTATTTT.

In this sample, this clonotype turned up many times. The CDR3: CASSLQGSAFF. CDR3 DNA: TGTGCCAGCAGCTTGCAGGGATCCGCTTTCTTT. This rearrangement joins TRBV5-6 to TRBJ1-1; D is perhaps TRBD1 (5 bases). This CDR3 is 11 amino acids long. Trimming left V 1 base short and J 11 bases short, with 9 bases between. Germline lookup yields CDR1 SGHDT and CDR2 YYEEEE.

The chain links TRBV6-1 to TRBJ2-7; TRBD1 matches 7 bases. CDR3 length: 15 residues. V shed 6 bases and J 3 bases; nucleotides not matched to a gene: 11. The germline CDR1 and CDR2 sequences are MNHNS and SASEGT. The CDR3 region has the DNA TGTGCCAGCAGCAGACAGGGTTTATCCCGCTACGAGCAGTACTTC. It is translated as CASSRQGLSRYEQYF.

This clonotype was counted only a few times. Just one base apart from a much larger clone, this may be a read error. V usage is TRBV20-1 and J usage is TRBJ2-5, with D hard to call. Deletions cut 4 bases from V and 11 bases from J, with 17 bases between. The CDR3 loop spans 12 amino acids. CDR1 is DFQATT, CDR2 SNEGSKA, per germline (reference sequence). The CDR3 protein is CSATGLNNEQYF. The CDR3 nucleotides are TGCAGTGCTACCGGTCTAAACAATGAGCAGTACTTC.

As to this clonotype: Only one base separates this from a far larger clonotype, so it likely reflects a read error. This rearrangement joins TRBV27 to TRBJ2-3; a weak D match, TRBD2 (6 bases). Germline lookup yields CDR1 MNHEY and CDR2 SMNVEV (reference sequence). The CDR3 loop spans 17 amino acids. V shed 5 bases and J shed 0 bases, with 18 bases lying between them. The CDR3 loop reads CASSDPSSGSSTDTQYF. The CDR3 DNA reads TGTGCCAGCAGTGACCCAAGTAGCGGATCTAGCACAGATACGCAGTATTTT.

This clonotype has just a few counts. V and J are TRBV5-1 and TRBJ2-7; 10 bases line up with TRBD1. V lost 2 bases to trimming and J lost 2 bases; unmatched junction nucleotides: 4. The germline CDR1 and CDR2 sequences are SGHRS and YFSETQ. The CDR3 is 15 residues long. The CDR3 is CASSFGTGVPYEQYF. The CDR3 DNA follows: TGCGCCAGCAGCTTCGGGACAGGGGTCCCCTACGAGCAGTACTTC.

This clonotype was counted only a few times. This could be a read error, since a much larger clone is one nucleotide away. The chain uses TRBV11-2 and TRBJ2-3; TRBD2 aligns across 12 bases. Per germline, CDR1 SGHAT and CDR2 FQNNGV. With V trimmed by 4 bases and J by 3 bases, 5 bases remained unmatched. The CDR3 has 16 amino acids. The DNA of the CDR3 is TGTGCCAGCAGCTCCAGACTAGCGGGAGTAACAGATACGCAGTATTTT. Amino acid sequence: CASSSRLAGVTDTQYF.

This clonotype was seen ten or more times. This CDR3 is CASSLVRGTRQPQHF. The CDR3, as DNA: TGTGCCAGCAGCTTAGTCAGGGGGACTCGCCAGCCCCAGCATTTT. The V and J genes are TRBV7-8 and TRBJ1-5, with 7 bases that match TRBD1. Germline CDR1 SGHVS, CDR2 FQNEAQ. The CDR3 contains 15 residues. With 1 base clipped from V and 7 bases from J, the junction kept 7 bases outside the gene matches.

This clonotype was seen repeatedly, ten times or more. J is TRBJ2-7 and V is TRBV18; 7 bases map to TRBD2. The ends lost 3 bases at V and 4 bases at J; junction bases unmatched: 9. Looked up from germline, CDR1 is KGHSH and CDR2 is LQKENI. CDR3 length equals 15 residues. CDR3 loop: CASSPAGAAGYEQYF. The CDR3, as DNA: TGTGCCAGCTCACCCGCGGGAGCCGCAGGATACGAGCAGTACTTC.

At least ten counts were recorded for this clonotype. DNA for the CDR3: TGTGCCAGCAGCCAAGGAGGCGGGAGAAACCACGAGCAGTACTTC. Translating gives CASSQGGGRNHEQYF. The chain joins TRBV3-1 to TRBJ2-7, with TRBD2 matching 7 bases. The ends lost 1 base at V and 5 bases at J; junction bases unmatched: 8. CDR1 LGHDT and CDR2 YNNKEL come from the germline V gene (reference sequence). CDR3 length equals 15 residues.